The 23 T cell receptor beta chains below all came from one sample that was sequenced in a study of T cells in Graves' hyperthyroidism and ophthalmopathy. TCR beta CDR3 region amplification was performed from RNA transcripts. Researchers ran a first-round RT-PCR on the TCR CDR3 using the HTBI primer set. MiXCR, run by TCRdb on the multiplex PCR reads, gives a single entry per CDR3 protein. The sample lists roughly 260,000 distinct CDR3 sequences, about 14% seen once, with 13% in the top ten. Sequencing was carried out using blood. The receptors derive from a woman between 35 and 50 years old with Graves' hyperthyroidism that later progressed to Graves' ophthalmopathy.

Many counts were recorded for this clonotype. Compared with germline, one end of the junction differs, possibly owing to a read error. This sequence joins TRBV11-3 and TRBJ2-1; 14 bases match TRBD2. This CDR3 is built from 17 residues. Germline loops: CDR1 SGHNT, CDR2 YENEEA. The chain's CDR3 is CASSPNRTSGRHNVQFF. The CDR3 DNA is TGTGCCAGCAGCCCCAACCGGACTAGCGGGAGGCACAATGTGCAGTTCTTC. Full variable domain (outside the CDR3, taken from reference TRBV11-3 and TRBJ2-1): EAGVVQSPRYKIIEKKQPVAFWCNPISGHNTLYWYLQNLGQGPELLIRYENEEAVDDSQLPKDRFSAERLKGVDSTLKIQPAELGDSAVYLCASSPNRTSGRHNVQFFGPGTRLTVL.

The CDR3 nucleotides are TGTGCCAGCAGAACAGTTTCCCCATATACGCAGTATTTT. Protein sequence: CASRTVSPYTQYF. The chain combines TRBV28 with TRBJ2-3; D call uncertain. The CDR3 is made up of 13 amino acids. The germline CDR1 and CDR2 sequences are MDHEN and SYDVKM. The ends were cut back, 6 bases at V and 7 bases at J, with 14 bases in the middle.

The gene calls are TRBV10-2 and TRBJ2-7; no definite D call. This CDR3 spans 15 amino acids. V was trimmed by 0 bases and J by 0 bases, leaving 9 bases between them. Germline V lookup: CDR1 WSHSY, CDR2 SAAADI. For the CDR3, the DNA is TGCGCCAGCAGTGAGTCCCGACGGATCTCCTACGAGCAGTACTTC. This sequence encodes CASSESRRISYEQYF.

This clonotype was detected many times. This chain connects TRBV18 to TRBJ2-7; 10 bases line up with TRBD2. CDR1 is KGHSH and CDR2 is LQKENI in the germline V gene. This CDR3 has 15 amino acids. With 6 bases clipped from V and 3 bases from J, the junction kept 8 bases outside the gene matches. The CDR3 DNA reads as TGTGCCAGCTCGCCTCCGGGACTAGCGCTCTACGAGCAGTACTTC. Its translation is CASSPPGLALYEQYF.

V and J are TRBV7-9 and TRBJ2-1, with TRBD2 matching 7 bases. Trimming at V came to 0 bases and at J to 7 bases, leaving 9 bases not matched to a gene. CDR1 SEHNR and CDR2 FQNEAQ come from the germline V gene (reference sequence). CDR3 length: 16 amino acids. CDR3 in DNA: TGTGCCAGCAGCTTAGCCTCTAGCGGCGCCTCGAATGAGCAGTTCTTC. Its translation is CASSLASSGASNEQFF.

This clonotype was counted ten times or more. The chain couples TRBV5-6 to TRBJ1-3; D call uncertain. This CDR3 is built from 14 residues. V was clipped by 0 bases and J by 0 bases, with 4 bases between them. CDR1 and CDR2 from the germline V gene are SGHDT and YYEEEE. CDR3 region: CASSLVHSGNTIYF. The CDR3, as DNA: TGTGCCAGCAGCTTGGTGCACTCTGGAAACACCATATATTTT.

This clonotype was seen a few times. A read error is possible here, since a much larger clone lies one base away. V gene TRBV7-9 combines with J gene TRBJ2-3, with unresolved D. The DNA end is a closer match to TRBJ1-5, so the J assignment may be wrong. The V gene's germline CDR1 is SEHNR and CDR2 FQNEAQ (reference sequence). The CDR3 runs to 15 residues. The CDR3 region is CASTRLAGTTDTQHF. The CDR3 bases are TGTGCCAGCACCCGACTAGCGGGAACCACAGATACGCAGCATTTT.

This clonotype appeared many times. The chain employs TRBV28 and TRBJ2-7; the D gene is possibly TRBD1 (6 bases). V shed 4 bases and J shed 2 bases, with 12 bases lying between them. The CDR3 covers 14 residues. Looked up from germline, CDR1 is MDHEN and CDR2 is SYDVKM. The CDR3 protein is CASSSGVDPYEQYF. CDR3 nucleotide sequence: TGTGCCAGCAGTTCAGGGGTAGACCCCTACGAGCAGTACTTC.

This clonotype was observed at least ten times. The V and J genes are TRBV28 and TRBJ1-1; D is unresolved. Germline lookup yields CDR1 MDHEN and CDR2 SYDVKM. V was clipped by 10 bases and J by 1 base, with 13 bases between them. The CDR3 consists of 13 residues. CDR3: CATSFTRNTEAFF. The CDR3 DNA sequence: TGTGCCACCTCATTCACCCGGAACACTGAAGCTTTCTTT.

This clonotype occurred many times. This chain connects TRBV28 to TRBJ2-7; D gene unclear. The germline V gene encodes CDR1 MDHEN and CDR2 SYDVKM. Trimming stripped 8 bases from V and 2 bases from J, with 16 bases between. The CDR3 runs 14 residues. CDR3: CASSGGDTPYEQYF. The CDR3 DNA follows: TGTGCCAGCTCGGGTGGGGATACCCCCTACGAGCAGTACTTC.

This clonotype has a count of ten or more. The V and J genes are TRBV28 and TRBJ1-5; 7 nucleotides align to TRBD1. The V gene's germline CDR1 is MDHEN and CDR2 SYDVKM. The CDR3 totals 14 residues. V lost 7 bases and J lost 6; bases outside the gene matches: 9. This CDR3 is CASTGDSPSQPQHF. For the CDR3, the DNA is TGTGCCAGCACCGGGGACAGTCCTTCTCAGCCCCAGCATTTT. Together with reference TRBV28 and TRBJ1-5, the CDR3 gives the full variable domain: DVKVTQSSRYLVKRTGEKVFLECVQDMDHENMFWYRQDPGLGLRLIYFSYDVKMKEKGDIPEGYSVSREKKERFSLILESASTNQTSMYLCASTGDSPSQPQHFGDGTRLSIL.

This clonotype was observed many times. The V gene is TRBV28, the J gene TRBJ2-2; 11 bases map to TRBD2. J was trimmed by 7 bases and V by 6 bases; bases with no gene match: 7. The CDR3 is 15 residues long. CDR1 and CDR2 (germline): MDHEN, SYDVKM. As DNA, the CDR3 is TGTGCCAGCAGCCCTTTTAGCGGGAGGGGCGGGGAGCTGTTTTTT. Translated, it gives CASSPFSGRGGELFF. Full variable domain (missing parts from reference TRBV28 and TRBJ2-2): DVKVTQSSRYLVKRTGEKVFLECVQDMDHENMFWYRQDPGLGLRLIYFSYDVKMKEKGDIPEGYSVSREKKERFSLILESASTNQTSMYLCASSPFSGRGGELFFGEGSRLTVL.

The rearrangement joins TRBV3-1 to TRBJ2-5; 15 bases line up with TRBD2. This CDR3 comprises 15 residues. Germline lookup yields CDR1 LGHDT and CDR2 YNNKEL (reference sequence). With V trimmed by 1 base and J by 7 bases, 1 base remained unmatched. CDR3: CASSQGGLAGGTQYF. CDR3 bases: TGTGCCAGCAGCCAAGGGGGACTAGCGGGGGGGACCCAGTACTTC.

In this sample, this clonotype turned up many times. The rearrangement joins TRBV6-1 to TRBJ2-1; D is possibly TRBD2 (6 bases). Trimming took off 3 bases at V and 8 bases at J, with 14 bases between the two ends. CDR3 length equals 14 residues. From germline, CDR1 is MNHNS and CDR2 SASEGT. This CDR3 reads CASSDYSGEDEQFF. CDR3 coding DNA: TGTGCCAGCAGTGACTATTCGGGGGAGGATGAGCAGTTCTTC.

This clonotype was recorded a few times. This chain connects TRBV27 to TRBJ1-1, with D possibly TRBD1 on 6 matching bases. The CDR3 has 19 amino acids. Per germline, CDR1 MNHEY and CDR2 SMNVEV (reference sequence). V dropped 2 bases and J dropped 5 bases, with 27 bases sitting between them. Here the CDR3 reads CASSLPPPSVLRGSTEAFF. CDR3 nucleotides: TGTGCCAGCAGTTTACCGCCACCGTCCGTGTTAAGGGGGAGTACTGAAGCTTTCTTT.

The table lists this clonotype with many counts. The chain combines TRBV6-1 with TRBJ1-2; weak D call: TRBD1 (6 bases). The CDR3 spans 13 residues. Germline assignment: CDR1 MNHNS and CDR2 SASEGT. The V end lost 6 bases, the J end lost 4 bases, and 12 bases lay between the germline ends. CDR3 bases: TGTGCCAGCAGCCTGGGGGCCGGCTATGGCTACACCTTC. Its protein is CASSLGAGYGYTF.

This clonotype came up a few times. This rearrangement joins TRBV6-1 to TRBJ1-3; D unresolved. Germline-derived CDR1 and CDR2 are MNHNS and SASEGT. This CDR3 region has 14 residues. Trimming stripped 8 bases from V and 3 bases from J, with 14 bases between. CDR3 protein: CASQMLGGGNTIYF. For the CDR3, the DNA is TGTGCCAGCCAGATGCTGGGAGGTGGAAACACCATATATTTT.

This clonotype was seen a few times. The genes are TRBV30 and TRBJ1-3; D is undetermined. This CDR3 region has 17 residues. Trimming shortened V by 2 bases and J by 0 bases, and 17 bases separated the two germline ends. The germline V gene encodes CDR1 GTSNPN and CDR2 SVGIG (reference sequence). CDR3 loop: CAWSLKDLYVSGNTIYF. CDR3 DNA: TGTGCCTGGAGTTTGAAGGATCTATATGTCTCTGGAAACACCATATATTTT.

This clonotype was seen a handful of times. The CDR3: CASSVGGQGFYEQYF. The CDR3, as DNA: TGTGCCAGCAGCGTAGGAGGACAGGGCTTCTACGAGCAGTACTTC. This chain joins TRBV9 and TRBJ2-7, with 8 bases lining up with TRBD1. Germline V gene lookup returns CDR1 SGDLS and CDR2 YYNGEE. The CDR3 is 15 amino acids. The ends lost 0 bases at V and 3 bases at J; junction bases unmatched: 5.

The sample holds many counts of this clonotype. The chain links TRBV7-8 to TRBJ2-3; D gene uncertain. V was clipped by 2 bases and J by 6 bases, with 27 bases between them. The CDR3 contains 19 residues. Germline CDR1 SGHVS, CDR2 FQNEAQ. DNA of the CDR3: TGTGCCAGCAGCTTATTTCTCTTCTCCGCGGCAGGTGATTTGGATACGCAGTATTTT. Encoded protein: CASSLFLFSAAGDLDTQYF. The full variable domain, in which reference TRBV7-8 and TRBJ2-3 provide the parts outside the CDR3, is GAGVSQSPRYKVAKRGQDVALRCDPISGHVSLFWYQQALGQGPEFLTYFQNEAQLDKSGLPSDRFFAERPEGSVSTLKIQRTQQEDSAVYLCASSLFLFSAAGDLDTQYFGPGTRLTVL.

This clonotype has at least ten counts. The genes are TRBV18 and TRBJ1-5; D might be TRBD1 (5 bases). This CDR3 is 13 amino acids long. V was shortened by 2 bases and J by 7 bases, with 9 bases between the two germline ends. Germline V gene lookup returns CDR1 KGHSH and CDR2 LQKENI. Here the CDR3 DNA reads TGTGCCAGCTCACCAGGGACTCAGCAGCCCCAGCATTTT. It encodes CASSPGTQQPQHF.

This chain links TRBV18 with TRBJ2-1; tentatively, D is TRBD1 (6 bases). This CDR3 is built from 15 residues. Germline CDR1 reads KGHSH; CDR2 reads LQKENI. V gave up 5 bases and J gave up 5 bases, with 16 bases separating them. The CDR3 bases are TGTGCCAGCTCATGGTTGGGCAGGGGTAACAATGAGCAGTTCTTC. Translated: CASSWLGRGNNEQFF.

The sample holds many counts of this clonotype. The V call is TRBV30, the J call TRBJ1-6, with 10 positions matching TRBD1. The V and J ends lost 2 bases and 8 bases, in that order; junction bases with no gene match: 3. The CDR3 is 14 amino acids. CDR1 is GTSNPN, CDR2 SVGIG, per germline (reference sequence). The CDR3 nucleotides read TGTGCCTGGAGTTTGGGACAGGGGTATTCACCCCTCCACTTT. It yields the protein CAWSLGQGYSPLHF. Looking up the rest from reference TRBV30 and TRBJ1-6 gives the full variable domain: SQTIHQWPATLVQPVGSPLSLECTVEGTSNPNLYWYRQAAGRGLQLLFYSVGIGQISSEVPQNLSASRPQDRQFILSSKKLLLSDSGFYLCAWSLGQGYSPLHFGNGTRLTVT.